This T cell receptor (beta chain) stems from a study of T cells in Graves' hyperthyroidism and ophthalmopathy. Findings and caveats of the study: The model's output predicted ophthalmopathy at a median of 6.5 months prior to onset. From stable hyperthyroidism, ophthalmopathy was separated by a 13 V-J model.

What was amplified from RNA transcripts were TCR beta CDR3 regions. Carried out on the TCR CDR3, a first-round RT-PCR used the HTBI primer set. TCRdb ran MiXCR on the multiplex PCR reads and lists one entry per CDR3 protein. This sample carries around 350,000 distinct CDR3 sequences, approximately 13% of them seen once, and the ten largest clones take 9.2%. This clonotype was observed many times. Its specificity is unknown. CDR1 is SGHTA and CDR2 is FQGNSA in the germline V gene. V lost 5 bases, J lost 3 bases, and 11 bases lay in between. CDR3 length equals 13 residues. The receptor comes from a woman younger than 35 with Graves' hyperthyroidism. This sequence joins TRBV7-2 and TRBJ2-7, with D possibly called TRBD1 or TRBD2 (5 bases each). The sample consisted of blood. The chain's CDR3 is CASSAMGDYEQYF. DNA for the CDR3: TGTGCCAGCAGCGCAATGGGGGACTACGAGCAGTACTTC.